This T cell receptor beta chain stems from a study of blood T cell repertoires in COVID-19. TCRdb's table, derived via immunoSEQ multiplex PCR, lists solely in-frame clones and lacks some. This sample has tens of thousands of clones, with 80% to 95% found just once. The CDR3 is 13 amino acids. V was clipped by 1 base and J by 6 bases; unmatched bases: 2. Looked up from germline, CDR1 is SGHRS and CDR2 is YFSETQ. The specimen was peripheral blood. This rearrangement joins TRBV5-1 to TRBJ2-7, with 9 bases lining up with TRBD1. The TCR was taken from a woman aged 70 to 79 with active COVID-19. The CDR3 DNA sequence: TGCGCCAGCAGCTTGACAGGGGGCAGCGAGCAGTACTTC. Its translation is CASSLTGGSEQYF.